The clone carrying this TCR beta chain was seen repeatedly, ten times or more. Its antigen is not known. The sample belongs to a study of T-cell reconstitution after alpha-beta-depleted transplantation in children. General observations from the study: About two months after transplant, alpha-beta T cells reportedly came from several hundred expanded graft clones. Counts and diversity of T cells one year after transplant came mostly from newly produced T cells.

The CDR3 is made up of 11 amino acids. V was pared by 0 bases and J by 5 bases, with 3 bases between. The germline V gene has CDR1 SGDLS and CDR2 YYNGEE. Preparation of the TCRbeta library used unique molecular identifiers. Each CDR3 protein is one row after TCRdb ran MiXCR on the PCR reads. This table holds 250,000 to 350,000 distinct CDR3 sequences, around 20% found once. The chain recombines TRBV9 with TRBJ2-7; no reliable D call. The sequenced sample was PBMCs, mostly from graft donor cells, obtained 180 days after TCRalphabeta/CD19-depleted stem cell transplant. This TCR derives from a male patient aged 10 to 17 who had a stem cell transplant for acute lymphoblastic leukemia, so the T cells may come from the graft donor. This CDR3 is CASSVDNEQYF. The CDR3 nucleotides are TGTGCCAGCAGCGTAGATAACGAGCAGTACTTC.